This T cell receptor (beta chain) is from a study of blood T cell repertoires in COVID-19. Across the study: Sites across the United States, Italy and Spain contributed samples from acute and convalescent COVID-19. PBMCs, B-cell-depleted T cells, or T cells were the source of the cDNA or gDNA that made up the material.

The data were produced by immunoSEQ multiplex PCR, yet TCRdb's version contains in-frame clones alone and is incomplete. Among 120,000 or so clones, 69% were seen once, and the ten largest hold approximately 2%. The CDR3 length is 12 residues. Germline V gives CDR1 SGHTA, CDR2 FQGTGA. V gave up 5 bases and J gave up 8 bases, with 10 bases separating them. V and J are TRBV7-3 and TRBJ2-1; D may be TRBD2 (5 bases). This clonotype was obtained from a woman aged 70 to 79 with acute or convalescent COVID-19. Sequenced material: peripheral blood. CDR3 DNA sequence: TGTGCCAGCAGCCGGGAAAGCGATGAGCAGTTCTTC. Its translation is CASSRESDEQFF.